A selection of T cell receptor beta chains follows, all from one sample in a study of human T cells and chemical hapten exposure. TCRdb ran MiXCR on the RACE reads and lists one entry per CDR3 protein. Seen here are fewer than 300,000 distinct CDR3 sequences, 7.5% to 8% observed once, and the top ten hold roughly 1.2%. The source material was whole blood, sampled in connection with sensitization to the hapten diphenylcyclopropenone (DPC). The source is a man younger than 35 with alopecia areata. Some clones in this sample may be carry-over from other donors' samples. Each CDR3 is given with its conserved first and last residue. A D gene is named only where the DNA matches it firmly. Where a row states a size, it is once, few, many or the class of an expanded clone; other rows omit it.

V: TRBV3-1; length: 15; size: few; D: NA; J: TRBJ1-2; DNA: TGTGCCAGCTCGAATTCCCCGGGGCAGGGTTATGGCTACACCTTC; CDR3: CASSNSPGQGYGYTF
V: TRBV11-2; length: 14; size: few; D: NA; J: TRBJ1-1; DNA: TGTGCCAGCAGCTTAGCTGGGATTGGCACTGAAGCTTTCTTT; CDR3: CASSLAGIGTEAFF
V: TRBV10-3; length: 16; size: few; D: TRBD1; J: TRBJ2-2; DNA: TGTGCCATCAGTGAGCCGACAGGGGGGAACACCGGGGAGCTGTTTTTT; CDR3: CAISEPTGGNTGELFF
V: TRBV29-1; length: 12; size: many; D: TRBD1; J: TRBJ1-5; DNA: TGCAGCGTAGGACAGGGAAGGCAGCCCCAGCATTTT; CDR3: CSVGQGRQPQHF
V: TRBV6-6; length: 15; size: few; D: NA; J: TRBJ1-2; DNA: TGTGCCAGCAGTTACTCCGGGACGAGTGCCTATGGCTACACCTTC; CDR3: CASSYSGTSAYGYTF
V: TRBV7-2; length: 13; size: NA; D: NA; J: TRBJ2-7; DNA: TGTGCCAGCAGCTTAGTCCGTCGCGGTGAGCAGTACTTC; CDR3: CASSLVRRGEQYF
V: TRBV7-2; length: 18; size: NA; D: NA; J: TRBJ1-4; DNA: TGTGCCAGCAGCTTAGGCTTAACATTGACAAAGAGAGGTGAAAAACTGTTTTTT; CDR3: CASSLGLTLTKRGEKLFF
V: TRBV29-1; length: 13; size: NA; D: NA; J: TRBJ2-7; DNA: TGCAGCGTGCACCTGGGAGGAGCTAACGAGCAGTACTTC; CDR3: CSVHLGGANEQYF
V: TRBV12-3/TRBV12-4; length: 17; size: few; D: NA; J: TRBJ2-5; DNA: TGTGCCAGCAGTGGACCCCAGGGTTCTTTACTTCCGCGGACCCAGTACTTC; CDR3: CASSGPQGSLLPRTQYF
V: TRBV20-1; length: 14; size: NA; D: NA; J: TRBJ2-5; DNA: TGCAGTGCAGACCCGACAGGATCGGCAGAGACCCAGTACTTC; CDR3: CSADPTGSAETQYF
V: TRBV10-2; length: 15; size: few; D: TRBD2; J: TRBJ2-2; DNA: TGCGCCAGCAGAGCTAGCGGGGGGGTTGCCGGGGAGCTGTTTTTT; CDR3: CASRASGGVAGELFF
V: TRBV20-1; length: 16; size: many; D: TRBD1; J: TRBJ1-6; DNA: TGCAGTGCTTCAGACAGGGGGTCGGAAGGTAATTCACCCCTCCACTTT; CDR3: CSASDRGSEGNSPLHF
V: TRBV20-1; length: 13; size: few; D: NA; J: TRBJ1-6; DNA: TGCAGTGCTAGCTTTGGGGACCGGTCTCCCCTCCACTTT; CDR3: CSASFGDRSPLHF
V: TRBV29-1; length: 15; size: NA; D: NA; J: TRBJ1-2; DNA: TGCAGCGTTAGGGGGACAAGAGAAAAGAACTATGGCTACACCTTC; CDR3: CSVRGTREKNYGYTF
V: TRBV20-1; length: 16; size: NA; D: NA; J: TRBJ2-4; DNA: TGCAGTGCTAGATCCCCATTAGGAAATATAGGGGACATTCAGTACTTC; CDR3: CSARSPLGNIGDIQYF
V: TRBV6-2/TRBV6-3; length: 14; size: many; D: TRBD1; J: TRBJ1-5; DNA: TGTGCCAGCAGTGTGGGACAGGGCAATCAGCCCCAGCATTTT; CDR3: CASSVGQGNQPQHF
V: TRBV24-1; length: 16; size: many; D: NA; J: TRBJ2-1; DNA: TGTGCCACCAGTGACACCGGGACGGGGGACGAGGATGAGCAGTTCTTC; CDR3: CATSDTGTGDEDEQFF
V: TRBV6-1; length: 10; size: few; D: NA; J: TRBJ2-5; DNA: TGTGCCAGCATTCAAGAGACCCAGTACTTC; CDR3: CASIQETQYF
V: TRBV3-1; length: 15; size: few; D: NA; J: TRBJ1-5; DNA: TGTGCCAGCAGCCAAGAGGGACAATCAGGGCAGCCCCAGCATTTT; CDR3: CASSQEGQSGQPQHF
V: TRBV4-3; length: 15; size: many; D: TRBD1; J: TRBJ2-5; DNA: TGCGCCAGCAGCCAAGAAGGGGGCGCCCAAGAGACCCAGTACTTC; CDR3: CASSQEGGAQETQYF
V: TRBV12-3/TRBV12-4; length: 14; size: NA; D: NA; J: TRBJ2-1; DNA: TGTGCCAGCAGTTTAGCGGCAGGTAGGAATGAGCAGTTCTTC; CDR3: CASSLAAGRNEQFF
V: TRBV7-3; length: 11; size: many; D: NA; J: TRBJ2-1; DNA: TGTGCCAGCAGCTTAACCAATGAGCAGTTCTTC; CDR3: CASSLTNEQFF
V: TRBV24-1; length: 16; size: many; D: NA; J: TRBJ2-1; DNA: TGTGCCACCAGTGCTCAGGGAGCCGCGGTTTACAATGAGCAGTTCTTC; CDR3: CATSAQGAAVYNEQFF
V: TRBV12-3/TRBV12-4; length: 13; size: few; D: NA; J: TRBJ2-2; DNA: TGTGCCAGCAGCAGGGGAAGCACCGGGGAGCTGTTTTTT; CDR3: CASSRGSTGELFF
V: TRBV20-1; length: 14; size: few; D: NA; J: TRBJ1-1; DNA: TGCAGTGCTAGGGACCGGAGGGCCAACACTGAAGCTTTCTTT; CDR3: CSARDRRANTEAFF
V: TRBV5-1; length: 15; size: NA; D: TRBD2; J: TRBJ2-3; DNA: TGCGCCAGCAGCTGGTCTAGCGGGGGCACAGATACGCAGTATTTT; CDR3: CASSWSSGGTDTQYF
V: TRBV10-3; length: 15; size: once; D: NA; J: TRBJ2-1; DNA: TGTGCCATCAACACAATCCCGGACTCCTCTAATGAGCAGTTCTTC; CDR3: CAINTIPDSSNEQFF
V: TRBV28; length: 14; size: few; D: TRBD2; J: TRBJ2-7; DNA: TGTGCCAGCATTAGCGGGGGCGACGCCTACGAGCAGTACTTC; CDR3: CASISGGDAYEQYF
V: TRBV20-1; length: 18; size: many; D: TRBD1; J: TRBJ1-6; DNA: TGCAGTGCTAGAGATAATTTAGGACAGGGACTCATGGATTCACCCCTCCACTTT; CDR3: CSARDNLGQGLMDSPLHF
V: TRBV6-6; length: 14; size: NA; D: NA; J: TRBJ1-6; DNA: TGTGCCAGCGGAGTCGGAGTCGGTAATTCACCCCTCCACTTT; CDR3: CASGVGVGNSPLHF
V: TRBV12-5; length: 11; size: few; D: NA; J: TRBJ2-5; DNA: TGTGCTAGTGGTTTGCCAGAGACCCAGTACTTC; CDR3: CASGLPETQYF
V: TRBV4-1; length: 16; size: many; D: NA; J: TRBJ2-4; DNA: TGCGCCAGCAGCCAAAGGGGATCACTAGCCAAAAACATTCAGTACTTC; CDR3: CASSQRGSLAKNIQYF
V: TRBV7-2; length: 15; size: many; D: NA; J: TRBJ2-5; DNA: TGTGCCAGCAGCTTAGGCACCGGGGGCCGGTGGACCCAGTACTTC; CDR3: CASSLGTGGRWTQYF
V: TRBV7-9; length: 15; size: few; D: TRBD1; J: TRBJ2-3; DNA: TGTGCCAGCAGCTTACCATGGACAGGGGGAGATACGCAGTATTTT; CDR3: CASSLPWTGGDTQYF
V: TRBV7-2; length: 12; size: NA; D: NA; J: TRBJ2-5; DNA: TGTGCCAGCAGCCCATACTCAGATACCCAGTACTTC; CDR3: CASSPYSDTQYF
V: TRBV10-3; length: 13; size: NA; D: NA; J: TRBJ1-5; DNA: TGTGCCATCAGTGAGTGGGGGGGTCAGCCCCAGCATTTT; CDR3: CAISEWGGQPQHF
V: TRBV10-3; length: 13; size: NA; D: NA; J: TRBJ1-1; DNA: TGTGCCATCAGTGGGGACGCCTACACTGAAGCTTTCTTT; CDR3: CAISGDAYTEAFF
V: TRBV6-5; length: 14; size: NA; D: NA; J: TRBJ2-1; DNA: TGTGCCAGCAGTTACTTGGGGGGCGGCTATGAGCAGTTCTTC; CDR3: CASSYLGGGYEQFF
V: TRBV6-6; length: 11; size: NA; D: NA; J: TRBJ1-3; DNA: TGTGCCAGCAGTTACGGGACGGAAGCCTATTTT; CDR3: CASSYGTEAYF
V: TRBV12-3/TRBV12-4; length: 17; size: NA; D: NA; J: TRBJ2-6; DNA: TGTGTCAGCAGACCGGGACGGTTCTTCACTGGGGCCAACGTCCTGACTTTC; CDR3: CVSRPGRFFTGANVLTF
V: TRBV15; length: 15; size: few; D: NA; J: TRBJ1-4; DNA: TGTGCCACCAGCAGAGACCACGGGGGATATGGAAAACTGTTTTTT; CDR3: CATSRDHGGYGKLFF
V: TRBV7-9; length: 16; size: many; D: TRBD1; J: TRBJ2-2; DNA: TGTGCCAGCAGCGCGCCCGGGACAGCCAACACCGGGGAGCTGTTTTTT; CDR3: CASSAPGTANTGELFF
V: TRBV25-1; length: 15; size: NA; D: NA; J: TRBJ1-2; DNA: TGTGCCAGCAGTGAGGGTCTGGAAATTTCCTATGGCTACACCTTC; CDR3: CASSEGLEISYGYTF
V: TRBV20-1; length: 13; size: few; D: TRBD1; J: TRBJ2-1; DNA: TGCAGTGCTACCGGGACAGCCTACAATGAGCAGTTCTTC; CDR3: CSATGTAYNEQFF
V: TRBV12-3/TRBV12-4; length: 12; size: many; D: NA; J: TRBJ2-7; DNA: TGTGCCAGCAGTTTAGATAGGTACGAGCAGTACTTC; CDR3: CASSLDRYEQYF
V: TRBV20-1; length: 15; size: NA; D: NA; J: TRBJ1-5; DNA: TGCAGTGCTCCCTCCCCGAGGGGCGGCAATCAGCCCCTGCATTTT; CDR3: CSAPSPRGGNQPLHF
V: TRBV7-9; length: 13; size: NA; D: NA; J: TRBJ2-3; DNA: TGTGCCACCCTGGGGGCAGCCACAGATACGCAGTATTTT; CDR3: CATLGAATDTQYF
V: TRBV7-2; length: 15; size: NA; D: NA; J: TRBJ1-2; DNA: TGTGCCAGCATCGCGAGGGGGGCCACTAACTATGGCTACACCTTC; CDR3: CASIARGATNYGYTF
V: TRBV9; length: 12; size: NA; D: NA; J: TRBJ1-6; DNA: TGTGCCAGCAGCCTACCGGGTTTCCCCCTCCACTTT; CDR3: CASSLPGFPLHF
V: TRBV15; length: 13; size: few; D: NA; J: TRBJ1-1; DNA: TGTGCCACCACAACACAGGGGAACACTGAAGCTTTCTTT; CDR3: CATTTQGNTEAFF
V: TRBV6-2/TRBV6-3; length: 15; size: NA; D: NA; J: TRBJ2-2; DNA: TGTGCCAGCAGTTACGGCCAGGGGTACACCGGGGAGCTGTTTTTT; CDR3: CASSYGQGYTGELFF
V: TRBV20-1; length: 15; size: NA; D: TRBD1; J: TRBJ2-3; DNA: TGCAGTGCTAGCGGACAGGGATTGGGCACAGATACGCAGTATTTT; CDR3: CSASGQGLGTDTQYF
V: TRBV12-3/TRBV12-4; length: 13; size: few; D: NA; J: TRBJ1-1; DNA: TGTGCCAGCAGTCCCCGACAGATCTTTGAAGCTTTCTTT; CDR3: CASSPRQIFEAFF